The 19 T cell receptor beta chains reported below all come from one sample, sequenced in a study of T cells in Graves' hyperthyroidism and ophthalmopathy. RNA transcripts served as the template for amplifying TCR beta CDR3 regions. The study used the HTBI primer set for a first-round RT-PCR of the TCR CDR3. TCRdb independently ran MiXCR on the multiplex PCR reads; one entry per CDR3 protein. The sample includes roughly 520,000 distinct CDR3 sequences, roughly 24% of them seen just once. The material sequenced was blood. Receptors were obtained from a woman between 25 and 40 years old with Graves' ophthalmopathy.

This clonotype occurred many times. The chain employs TRBV6-1 and TRBJ2-2, with D unclear. V was trimmed by 5 bases and J by 5 bases, leaving 9 bases between them. This CDR3 contains 13 residues. Germline lookup yields CDR1 MNHNS and CDR2 SASEGT. CDR3 residues: CASSRADTGELFF. In DNA form, the CDR3 reads TGTGCCAGCAGTCGCGCGGATACCGGGGAGCTGTTTTTT.

A few counts support this clonotype. This chain connects TRBV6-1 to TRBJ1-1, with 7 nucleotides matching TRBD1. This CDR3 comprises 16 residues. CDR1 and CDR2 (germline): MNHNS, SASEGT. The ends lost 1 base at V and 3 bases at J; junction bases unmatched: 8. The CDR3 DNA reads as TGTGCCAGCAGTGAAGGGGGAAGGACAGGCTACACTGAAGCTTTCTTT. It is translated as CASSEGGRTGYTEAFF.

This chain links TRBV11-2 with TRBJ2-5; 14 bases map to TRBD2. CDR1 and CDR2 (germline): SGHAT, FQNNGV. With V trimmed by 7 bases and J by 9 bases, 10 bases remained unmatched. The CDR3 is 15 residues long. The CDR3 loop reads CASTGLAGVTWAQYF. Written as DNA, the CDR3 is TGTGCCAGCACGGGACTAGCGGGGGTCACGTGGGCCCAGTACTTC.

The chain has TRBV7-2 and TRBJ2-7, with a tentative D call TRBD2 (6 bases). The CDR3 runs to 15 residues. Per germline, CDR1 SGHTA and CDR2 FQGNSA. Trimming removed 5 bases at V and 0 bases at J, with 14 bases between. CDR3 in DNA: TGTGCCAGCAGCCATCGGGACTCGAGCTCCTACGAGCAGTACTTC. Residues: CASSHRDSSSYEQYF.

In the case of this clonotype: Since no conserved phenylalanine or tryptophan closes the CDR3, a read error is the likely cause. J is TRBJ1-3 and V is TRBV12-3 or TRBV12-4, with 7 bases aligning to TRBD1. The ends lost 7 bases at V and 2 bases at J; junction bases unmatched: 8. This CDR3 spans 15 amino acids. The CDR3 protein is CASTTRTGAGNTIYV. Here the CDR3 DNA reads TGTGCCAGCACCACCCGAACAGGGGCTGGAAACACCATATATGTT.

V and J are TRBV30 and TRBJ1-2; D is ambiguous. This CDR3 contains 15 residues. V was clipped by 0 bases and J by 2 bases, with 13 bases between them. Germline CDR1 GTSNPN, CDR2 SVGIG (reference sequence). The CDR3 sequence: CAWSVEWTINYGYTF. The CDR3 DNA is TGTGCCTGGAGTGTAGAGTGGACGATCAACTATGGCTACACCTTC. Drawing the rest from reference TRBV30 and TRBJ1-2, the complete variable domain is SQTIHQWPATLVQPVGSPLSLECTVEGTSNPNLYWYRQAAGRGLQLLFYSVGIGQISSEVPQNLSASRPQDRQFILSSKKLLLSDSGFYLCAWSVEWTINYGYTFGSGTRLTVV.

Ten or more counts support this clonotype. The V call is TRBV6-2 or TRBV6-3, the J call TRBJ2-5; D possibly corresponds to TRBD1 (6 bases). The V and J ends lost 2 bases and 4 bases respectively, with 8 bases between them. CDR1 is MNHEY, CDR2 SVGEGT, per germline. The CDR3 sequence is 13 residues long. The CDR3 nucleotides are TGTGCCAGCAGTTACGGGGGCTTAGAGACCCAGTACTTC. Residues: CASSYGGLETQYF.

The rearrangement uses TRBV19 and TRBJ2-7, with D perhaps matching TRBD1 (6 bases). V shed 7 bases and J shed 0 bases, with 10 bases lying between them. Germline lookup yields CDR1 LNHDA and CDR2 SQIVND (reference sequence). This CDR3 region has 13 residues. CDR3 sequence: CASIGGSSYEQYF. CDR3 nucleotides: TGTGCCAGTATTGGGGGCAGCTCCTACGAGCAGTACTTC.

This clonotype appeared many times. This chain joins TRBV6-2 or TRBV6-3 and TRBJ2-5, with a tentative D call TRBD2 (7 bases). V was clipped by 7 bases and J by 2 bases, with 20 bases between them. CDR3 length equals 16 residues. Germline values: CDR1 MNHEY, CDR2 SVGEGT. The chain's CDR3 is CASNHGGGAIQETQYF. DNA of the CDR3: TGTGCCAGCAATCACGGTGGGGGGGCAATACAAGAGACCCAGTACTTC.

This sequence joins TRBV29-1 and TRBJ2-5; either TRBD1 or TRBD2 may fit D (7 bases each). The germline V and J ends were trimmed by 4 bases and 5 bases, with 14 bases remaining between them. The CDR3 sequence is 13 residues long. CDR1 is SQVTM and CDR2 is ANQGSEA in the germline V gene. Written as DNA, the CDR3 is TGCAGCGTTGGGGAGGGGGCAGTGGAGACCCAGTACTTC. This gives the protein CSVGEGAVETQYF.

This clonotype was found a few times. This sequence joins TRBV12-3 or TRBV12-4 and TRBJ2-5; TRBD1 might be the D (6 bases). Trimming removed 6 bases at V and 4 bases at J, with 12 bases between. The CDR3 consists of 13 residues. CDR3 sequence reads: CASSPQGTETQYF. In DNA, the CDR3 is TGTGCCAGCAGCCCCCAGGGGACAGAGACCCAGTACTTC.

The rearrangement joins TRBV28 to TRBJ2-7; D gene uncertain. The CDR3 has 11 residues. Germline loops: CDR1 MDHEN, CDR2 SYDVKM. Trimming shortened V by 4 bases and J by 7 bases, and 8 bases separated the two germline ends. CDR3 sequence (DNA): TGTGCCAGCAGTTCCCCTGTAGAGCAGTACTTC. Its protein is CASSSPVEQYF.

This clonotype occurred many times. V is TRBV12-3 or TRBV12-4 and J is TRBJ2-5; D remains ambiguous. The CDR3 length is 11 residues. V was shortened by 2 bases and J by 7 bases, with 5 bases between the two germline ends. CDR3 DNA: TGTGCCAGCAGTTTAACGGGGACCCAGTACTTC. Translating it yields CASSLTGTQYF.

This clonotype has a count of ten or more. This rearrangement joins TRBV29-1 to TRBJ1-1; D unclear. V was pared by 4 bases and J by 0 bases, with 3 bases between. The CDR3 has 11 amino acids. Germline values: CDR1 SQVTM, CDR2 ANQGSEA. CDR3 DNA sequence: TGCAGCGTTGCTATGAACACTGAAGCTTTCTTT. It is translated as CSVAMNTEAFF.

In this sample, this clonotype turned up many times. The chain links TRBV6-1 to TRBJ2-7, with TRBD1 as a possible D gene (6 bases). The germline CDR1 and CDR2 sequences are MNHNS and SASEGT. Trimming pared 10 bases from V and 3 bases from J, leaving 13 bases between. CDR3 length: 12 amino acids. The CDR3 DNA reads as TGTGCCACCCGGACAGATCACTACGAGCAGTACTTC. Its translation: CATRTDHYEQYF.

This clonotype was recorded many times. The rearrangement uses TRBV20-1 and TRBJ2-7, with TRBD1 as a possible D gene (6 bases). The CDR3 is made up of 14 amino acids. In germline, CDR1 is DFQATT, CDR2 SNEGSKA (reference sequence). V was trimmed by 4 bases and J by 6 bases, leaving 19 bases between them. The CDR3 DNA is TGCAGTGCTATAGGTCGCAGGGGCTGGTTCGAGCAGTACTTC. Translation gives CSAIGRRGWFEQYF.

This clonotype was counted ten times or more. The chain's CDR3 is CASSYTTPGQTSANYGYTF. CDR3 DNA sequence: TGTGCCAGCAGTTATACCACCCCCGGACAGACTTCTGCTAACTATGGCTACACCTTC. V and J are TRBV6-2 or TRBV6-3 and TRBJ1-2, with TRBD1 as a possible D gene (6 bases). The ends were cut back, 3 bases at V and 0 bases at J, with 23 bases in the middle. Germline assignment: CDR1 MNHEY and CDR2 SVGEGT. The CDR3 extends over 19 amino acids.

This clonotype was seen ten or more times. The chain joins TRBV7-2 to TRBJ2-5; no clear D. CDR1 SGHTA and CDR2 FQGNSA come from the germline V gene. V was trimmed by 1 base and J by 1 base, leaving 10 bases between them. The CDR3 covers 15 residues. The DNA for the CDR3 is TGTGCCAGCAGCTTAGAGTCGCCTAGCCAAGAGACCCAGTACTTC. Its translation: CASSLESPSQETQYF.

This clonotype was detected a few times. The chain couples TRBV28 to TRBJ1-1, with D perhaps matching TRBD1 (5 bases). The CDR3 length is 12 residues. Trimming pared 11 bases from V and 4 bases from J, leaving 14 bases between. The germline CDR1 and CDR2 sequences are MDHEN and SYDVKM. The CDR3 is CALAGRGTEAFF. Here the CDR3 DNA reads TGTGCCCTCGCGGGGAGGGGCACTGAAGCTTTCTTT.